Shown below are 17 T cell receptor beta chains from a single sample sequenced in a study of beta chain features in type 1 diabetes. Study-level results: For Type 1 diabetes patients, all four CD4+ subsets carried TCRB CDR3s that were moderately but significantly shorter.

Expressed TCRB transcripts were sequenced after all isolated RNA was converted to cDNA. Sequenced by immunoSEQ multiplex PCR; TCRdb stores in-frame clones only, minus some. The sample records some 350,000 clones, approximately 13% being singletons. These receptors are not linked to any known antigen. The sequenced sample was naive CD4+ T cells from blood. These receptors were collected from a woman younger than 30 with type 1 diabetes.

The chain recombines TRBV4-1 with TRBJ2-6, with D possibly matching TRBD1 (6 bases). V lost 4 bases to trimming and J lost 2 bases, with 9 bases between them. CDR3 size: 15 residues. Germline values: CDR1 MGHRA, CDR2 YSYEKL. The CDR3 spells CASSPSGAGANVLTF. The DNA for the CDR3 is TGCGCCAGCAGCCCCTCAGGGGCTGGGGCCAACGTCCTGACTTTC.

The chain joins TRBV5-6 to TRBJ1-2, with TRBD1 identical over 8 bases. Germline CDR1 reads SGHDT; CDR2 reads YYEEEE. CDR3 length: 13 amino acids. The ends lost 5 bases at V and 7 bases at J; junction bases unmatched: 7. The DNA for the CDR3 is TGTGCCAGCAGACCGGACAGGGCAGGTGGCTACACCTTC. This sequence encodes CASRPDRAGGYTF. The whole variable domain, filled in from reference TRBV5-6 and TRBJ1-2, reads DAGVTQSPTHLIKTRGQQVTLRCSPKSGHDTVSWYQQALGQGPQFIFQYYEEEERQRGNFPDRFSGHQFPNYSSELNVNALLLGDSALYLCASRPDRAGGYTFGSGTRLTVV.

This clone appeared a few times. The V call is TRBV7-2, the J call TRBJ2-2; TRBD2 agrees at 13 bases. The CDR3 is 18 residues long. V lost 6 bases and J lost 1; bases outside the gene matches: 8. The germline V gene has CDR1 SGHTA and CDR2 FQGNSA. CDR3 protein: CASRTSGRLSLNTGELFF. CDR3 DNA: TGTGCCAGCAGGACTAGCGGGAGGTTGAGCCTGAACACCGGGGAGCTGTTTTTT.

The rearrangement links TRBV30 to TRBJ1-4; tentative D call: TRBD1 (6 bases). The length of the CDR3 is 13 residues. V was clipped by 5 bases and J by 7 bases, with 14 bases between them. The germline gives CDR1 GTSNPN, CDR2 SVGIG (reference sequence). CDR3 DNA sequence: TGTGCCTGGGGTCAGGGCAGGGGTGAAAAACTGTTTTTT. This translates into CAWGQGRGEKLFF.

This clone came up a few times. V and J are TRBV2 and TRBJ2-1, with TRBD2 matching over 7 bases. This CDR3 has 16 amino acids. The ends lost 2 bases at V and 2 bases at J; junction bases unmatched: 6. CDR1 SNHLY and CDR2 FYNNEI come from the germline V gene. The CDR3 DNA reads TGTGCCAGCAGTGAATGGGCTAGCGGAACCTACAATGAGCAGTTCTTC. Protein product: CASSEWASGTYNEQFF.

The V gene is TRBV6-1, the J gene TRBJ2-5; 8 bases align to TRBD1. The CDR3 is 14 amino acids. Germline CDR1 is MNHNS and CDR2 is SASEGT. V lost 6 bases to trimming and J lost 3 bases; unmatched junction nucleotides: 6. CDR3 nucleotide sequence: TGTGCCAGCAGGAGAGGGGGACAGGAAGAGACCCAGTACTTC. Translation gives CASRRGGQEETQYF.

The chain employs TRBV19 and TRBJ2-3; 8 nucleotides align to TRBD2. V lost 4 bases to trimming and J lost 4 bases; unmatched junction nucleotides: 7. The CDR3 covers 15 residues. Germline assignment: CDR1 LNHDA and CDR2 SQIVND (reference sequence). The DNA for the CDR3 is TGTGCCAGTAGTAGAGTAGCGGGACGGGCAGATACGCAGTATTTT. Amino acids: CASSRVAGRADTQYF.

Only a few counts were recorded for this clone. This chain uses TRBV28 with TRBJ1-1; D call uncertain. This CDR3 contains 13 residues. Germline V lookup: CDR1 MDHEN, CDR2 SYDVKM. V lost 6 bases and J 0 bases, leaving 8 bases between the germline ends. Written as DNA, the CDR3 is TGTGCCAGCAGCCCCCCGGTGAACACTGAAGCTTTCTTT. Its protein product is CASSPPVNTEAFF.

This clone appeared a few times. The rearrangement joins TRBV5-1 to TRBJ1-1; 8 bases match TRBD1. CDR1 and CDR2 from the germline V gene are SGHRS and YFSETQ. The CDR3 extends over 14 amino acids. V was clipped by 4 bases and J by 4 bases; unmatched bases: 6. As DNA, the CDR3 is TGCGCCAGCAGCGGACAGGGTAGAGGCACTGAAGCTTTCTTT. Protein: CASSGQGRGTEAFF.

The rearrangement joins TRBV11-2 to TRBJ2-1; 7 bases line up with TRBD2. J was trimmed by 2 bases and V by 5 bases; bases with no gene match: 3. The length of the CDR3 is 14 residues. CDR1 is SGHAT and CDR2 is FQNNGV in the germline V gene. The CDR3 DNA follows: TGTGCCAGCAGCGCCGGACTAGCCTACAATGAGCAGTTCTTC. Translating gives CASSAGLAYNEQFF.

There are a few counts of this clone. The chain's CDR3 is CASSLDLQGNTGELFF. The CDR3 nucleotides are TGTGCCAGCAGCTTAGATTTACAGGGAAACACCGGGGAGCTGTTTTTT. The chain has TRBV11-2 and TRBJ2-2, with D maybe TRBD1 (6 bases). The CDR3 is made up of 16 amino acids. Germline lookup yields CDR1 SGHAT and CDR2 FQNNGV. Trimming took off 0 bases at V and 2 bases at J, with 10 bases between the two ends.

This chain joins TRBV11-1 and TRBJ1-2; TRBD1 agrees at 7 bases. Trimming took 4 bases from V and 5 from J; bases not matched to a gene: 7. Germline V gene sequence: CDR1 SGHAT, CDR2 FQDESV (reference sequence). This CDR3 has 14 amino acids. The CDR3 sequence: CASSSNRGWYGYTF. The CDR3 DNA follows: TGTGCCAGCAGCTCAAACAGGGGATGGTATGGCTACACCTTC. The full variable domain, its missing parts supplied by reference TRBV11-1 and TRBJ1-2, is EAEVAQSPRYKITEKSQAVAFWCDPISGHATLYWYRQILGQGPELLVQFQDESVVDDSQLPKDRFSAERLKGVDSTLKIQPAELGDSAMYLCASSSNRGWYGYTFGSGTRLTVV.

In its sample, this clone was seen a few times. The chain joins TRBV30 to TRBJ2-7; tentative D call: TRBD2 (5 bases). The ends were cut back, 0 bases at V and 11 bases at J, with 14 bases in the middle. CDR1 is GTSNPN and CDR2 is SVGIG in the germline V gene (reference sequence). CDR3 length: 12 residues. The CDR3 reads CAWSVIGIEEYF. The DNA of the CDR3 is TGTGCCTGGAGTGTGATCGGGATAGAAGAGTACTTC.

This clone turned up a few times. The chain uses TRBV9 and TRBJ2-1; TRBD2 matches at 8 bases. Germline V gives CDR1 SGDLS, CDR2 YYNGEE. Trimming at V came to 0 bases and at J to 0 bases, leaving 11 bases not matched to a gene. The CDR3 runs 19 residues. CDR3 DNA sequence: TGTGCCAGCAGCGTAGGGCTAGCGGGTTCTCTGAGCTCCTACAATGAGCAGTTCTTC. This sequence encodes CASSVGLAGSLSSYNEQFF.

V and J are TRBV28 and TRBJ1-5; TRBD1 matches 10 bases. The length of the CDR3 is 15 residues. Trimming removed 6 bases from V and 6 bases from J; junction bases left unmatched: 8. Germline assignment: CDR1 MDHEN and CDR2 SYDVKM. The CDR3 coding sequence is TGTGCCAGCAGGTACGCGACAGGGGGCATTCAGCCCCAGCATTTT. Its translation: CASRYATGGIQPQHF.

This clone has only a few counts. This sequence joins TRBV2 and TRBJ2-2; TRBD2 agrees at 7 bases. V was clipped by 0 bases and J by 3 bases; unmatched bases: 1. Germline CDR1 reads SNHLY; CDR2 reads FYNNEI. CDR3 length: 15 residues. The chain's CDR3 is CASSEAGGYTGELFF. CDR3 sequence (DNA): TGTGCCAGCAGTGAAGCCGGGGGGTACACCGGGGAGCTGTTTTTT.

This clone has more than one count but fewer than ten. The V and J genes are TRBV11-3 and TRBJ2-7, with TRBD2 matching 10 bases. With 5 bases clipped from V and 0 bases from J, the junction kept 4 bases outside the gene matches. This CDR3 comprises 15 residues. CDR1 and CDR2 (germline): SGHNT, YENEEA. CDR3 nucleotides: TGTGCCAGCAGCCAAACTAGCGGGGACTCCTACGAGCAGTACGTC. Translation: CASSQTSGDSYEQYV.